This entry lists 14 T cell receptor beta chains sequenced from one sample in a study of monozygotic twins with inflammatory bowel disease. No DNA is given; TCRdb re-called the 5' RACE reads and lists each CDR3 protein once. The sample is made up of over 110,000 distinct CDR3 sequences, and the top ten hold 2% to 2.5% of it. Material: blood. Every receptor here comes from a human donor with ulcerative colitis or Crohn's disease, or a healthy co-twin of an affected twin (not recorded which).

The CDR3 sequence is CASSQDISRDRGSETQYF. The gene calls are TRBV4-2 and TRBJ2-5; TCRdb's D call, TRBD1, is unchecked because there is no DNA. This CDR3 is 18 amino acids long. From germline, CDR1 is LGHNA and CDR2 YNFKEQ.

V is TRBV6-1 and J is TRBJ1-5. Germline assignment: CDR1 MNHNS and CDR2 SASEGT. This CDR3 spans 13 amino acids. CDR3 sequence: CATQIVSNQPQHF.

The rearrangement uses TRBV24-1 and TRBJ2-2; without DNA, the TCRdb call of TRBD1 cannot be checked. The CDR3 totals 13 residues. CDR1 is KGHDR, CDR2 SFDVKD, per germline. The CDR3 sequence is CATSLGGTGELFF.

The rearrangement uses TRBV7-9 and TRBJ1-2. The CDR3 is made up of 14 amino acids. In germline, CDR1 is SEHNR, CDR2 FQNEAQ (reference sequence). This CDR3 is CASSLAGPEHGYTF. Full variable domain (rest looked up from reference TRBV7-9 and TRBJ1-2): DTGVSQNPRHKITKRGQNVTFRCDPISEHNRLYWYRQTLGQGPEFLTYFQNEAQLEKSRLLSDRFSAERPKGSFSTLEIQRTEQGDSAMYLCASSLAGPEHGYTFGSGTRLTVV.

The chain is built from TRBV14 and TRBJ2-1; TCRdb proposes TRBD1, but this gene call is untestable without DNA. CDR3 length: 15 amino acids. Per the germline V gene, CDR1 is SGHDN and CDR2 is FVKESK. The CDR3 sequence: CASSQEDRGRNEQFF.

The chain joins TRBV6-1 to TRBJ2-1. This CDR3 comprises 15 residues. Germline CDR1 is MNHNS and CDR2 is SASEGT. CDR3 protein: CASSITGGSYNEQFF.

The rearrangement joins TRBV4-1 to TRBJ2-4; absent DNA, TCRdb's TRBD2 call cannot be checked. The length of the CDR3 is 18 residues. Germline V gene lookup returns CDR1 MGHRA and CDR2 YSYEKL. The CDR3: CASSPPTRSGGAKNIQYF.

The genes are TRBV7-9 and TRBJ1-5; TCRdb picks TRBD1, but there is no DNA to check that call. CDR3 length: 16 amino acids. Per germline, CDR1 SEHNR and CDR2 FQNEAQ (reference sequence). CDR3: CASSFGQGAGNQPQHF.

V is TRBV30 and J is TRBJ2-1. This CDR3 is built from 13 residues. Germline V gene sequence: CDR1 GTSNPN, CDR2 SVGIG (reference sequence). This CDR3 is CAWSEVSYNEQFF.

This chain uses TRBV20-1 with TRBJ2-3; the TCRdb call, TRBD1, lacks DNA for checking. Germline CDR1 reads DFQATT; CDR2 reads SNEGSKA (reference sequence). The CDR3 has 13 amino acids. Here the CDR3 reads CSAAPRGTDTQYF.

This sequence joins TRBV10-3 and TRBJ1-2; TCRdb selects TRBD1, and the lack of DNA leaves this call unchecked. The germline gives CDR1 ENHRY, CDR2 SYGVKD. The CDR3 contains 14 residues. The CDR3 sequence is CAITGTGGAGGYTF.

The CDR3 is CASSPWTGVGENLFF. The genes are TRBV5-1 and TRBJ1-4; TCRdb names TRBD1, which stays unverified in the absence of DNA. The germline CDR1 and CDR2 sequences are SGHRS and YFSETQ. The CDR3 has 15 amino acids.

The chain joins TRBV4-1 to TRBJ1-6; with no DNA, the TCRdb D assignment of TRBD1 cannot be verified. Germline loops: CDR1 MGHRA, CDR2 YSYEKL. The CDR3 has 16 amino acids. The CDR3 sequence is CASSQSPGIQNSPLHF.

CDR3 sequence reads: CATSGLAGTTDTQYF. This chain uses TRBV10-3 with TRBJ2-3; the TCRdb call, TRBD2, lacks DNA for checking. CDR1 and CDR2 (germline): ENHRY, SYGVKD. The CDR3 runs 15 residues.